This TCR beta chain was retrieved from a study of blood T cell repertoires in COVID-19. In the study overall: COVID-19 samples collected from the United States, Italy and Spain covered acute and convalescent phases. T cells, B-cell-depleted T cells, or PBMCs supplied cDNA or gDNA.

V lost 2 bases and J 2 bases, leaving 7 bases between the germline ends. Germline CDR1 is WSHSY and CDR2 is SAAADI. The CDR3 consists of 13 residues. Some clones are missing from TCRdb's copy, which holds only in-frame ones; the method was immunoSEQ multiplex PCR. Of about 140,000 clones listed, roughly 80% are singletons. This receptor was identified in a middle-aged man with acute COVID-19. Sequencing input: PBMCs or T cells enriched from blood (not recorded which). The V call is TRBV10-2, the J call TRBJ2-7; no firm D call. This chain's CDR3 is CASSENRAYEQYF. CDR3 nucleotide sequence: TGCGCCAGCAGTGAGAACAGAGCCTACGAGCAGTACTTC.